Below are 31 T cell receptor beta chains sequenced from a single sample in a study of cytomegalovirus exposure and HLA in healthy donors. Primers included in the PCR were 60 Vbeta and 13 Jbeta primers. Assay used: immunoSEQ multiplex PCR; TCRdb lists only in-frame clones, some missing. The sample consists of more than 100,000 clones, approximately 80% of them appearing once. Sequencing used PBMCs. The source is a woman aged 40 to 50 in good health and CMV-seronegative.

The chain couples TRBV29-1 to TRBJ1-1; D remains unclear. Germline CDR1 and CDR2: SQVTM and ANQGSEA. V lost 7 bases, J lost 1 base, and 10 bases lay in between. The CDR3 contains 12 residues. The CDR3 region is CSGGMTNTEAFF. The CDR3 DNA sequence: TGCAGCGGAGGGATGACGAACACTGAAGCTTTCTTT.

The gene calls are TRBV7-2 and TRBJ1-5; D possibly corresponds to TRBD1 (6 bases). The length of the CDR3 is 14 residues. CDR1 is SGHTA, CDR2 FQGNSA, per germline. V lost 1 base and J lost 9, with 13 bases in between. The CDR3 spells CASSLEPSGAPQHF. CDR3 sequence (DNA): TGTGCCAGCAGCTTAGAACCCTCAGGGGCGCCCCAGCATTTT.

V is TRBV6-5 and J is TRBJ1-1; possibly TRBD1 for D (6 bases). The CDR3 is made up of 14 amino acids. CDR1 and CDR2 (germline): MNHEY, SVGAGI. The germline V and J ends were trimmed by 7 bases and 4 bases, with 16 bases remaining between them. The CDR3 DNA sequence: TGTGCCAGCACCAACTGGCAGGGGTCCACTGAAGCTTTCTTT. It yields the protein CASTNWQGSTEAFF.

This clone was counted between two and nine times. The rearrangement joins TRBV14 to TRBJ2-6, with unresolved D. Germline V gene sequence: CDR1 SGHDN, CDR2 FVKESK. V shed 1 base and J shed 0 bases, with 4 bases lying between them. There are 15 residues in the CDR3. In DNA form, the CDR3 reads TGTGCCAGCAGCCAAGCGTTCTCTGGGGCCAACGTCCTGACTTTC. This translates into CASSQAFSGANVLTF. Full variable domain (missing parts from reference TRBV14 and TRBJ2-6): EAGVTQFPSHSVIEKGQTVTLRCDPISGHDNLYWYRRVMGKEIKFLLHFVKESKQDESGMPNNRFLAERTGGTYSTLKVQPAELEDSGVYFCASSQAFSGANVLTFGAGSRLTVL.

J is TRBJ1-2 and V is TRBV25-1; perhaps TRBD1 as D (6 bases). The V gene's germline CDR1 is MGHDK and CDR2 SYGVNS. The CDR3 is 17 residues long. The germline V and J ends were trimmed by 0 bases and 2 bases, with 16 bases remaining between them. The CDR3: CASSEYLFFTGNYGYTF. CDR3 in DNA: TGTGCCAGCAGTGAATACCTTTTTTTCACAGGGAACTATGGCTACACCTTC.

The V gene is TRBV4-2, the J gene TRBJ1-1; 7 positions match TRBD1. V lost 4 bases to trimming and J lost 1 base; unmatched junction nucleotides: 3. Germline V CDR1 and CDR2: LGHNA, YNFKEQ. The length of the CDR3 is 14 residues. CDR3 protein: CASSPGGRNTEAFF. The CDR3 coding sequence is TGTGCCAGCAGCCCAGGGGGGCGGAACACTGAAGCTTTCTTT.

The chain has TRBV6-6 and TRBJ2-5; D is unresolved. The CDR3 is 15 residues long. The ends were cut back, 0 bases at V and 9 bases at J, with 17 bases in the middle. The V gene's germline CDR1 is MNHNY and CDR2 SVGAGI (reference sequence). The CDR3 DNA reads TGTGCCAGCAGTTACTCGAGTGCCGGCGGTGAGCCCCAGTACTTC. It codes for CASSYSSAGGEPQYF.

The rearrangement uses TRBV11-3 and TRBJ1-1, with unresolved D. V gave up 0 bases and J gave up 1 base, with 9 bases separating them. The CDR3 length is 15 residues. Germline CDR1 is SGHNT and CDR2 is YENEEA. The CDR3 loop reads CASSLDGGANTEAFF. CDR3 nucleotide sequence: TGTGCCAGCAGCTTAGATGGAGGCGCGAACACTGAAGCTTTCTTT.

The rearrangement joins TRBV12-5 to TRBJ2-5, with D tentatively TRBD1 (5 bases). Trimming took off 9 bases at V and 5 bases at J, with 13 bases between the two ends. The CDR3 consists of 12 residues. CDR1 is LGHNT, CDR2 FRNRAP, per germline. The CDR3 coding sequence is TGTGCTAGCCAAGGGGTGGTCGAGACCCAGTACTTC. Translating gives CASQGVVETQYF.

The chain employs TRBV15 and TRBJ1-1, with a weak D call TRBD1 (5 bases). The CDR3 is 13 amino acids. Germline V gene sequence: CDR1 LNHNV, CDR2 YYDKDF (reference sequence). The germline V and J ends were trimmed by 8 bases and 2 bases, with 12 bases remaining between them. The chain's CDR3 is CATSPGTNTEAFF. The CDR3 coding sequence is TGTGCCACCTCCCCCGGGACTAACACTGAAGCTTTCTTT. The full variable domain, with the rest looked up from reference TRBV15 and TRBJ1-1, is DAMVIQNPRYQVTQFGKPVTLSCSQTLNHNVMYWYQQKSSQAPKLLFHYYDKDFNNEADTPDNFQSRRPNTSFCFLDIRSPGLGDTAMYLCATSPGTNTEAFFGQGTRLTVV.

The chain uses TRBV18 and TRBJ2-7, with 8 bases aligning to TRBD1. After removal of 4 bases from V and 0 bases from J, the junction contained 11 bases not matched to a gene. CDR1 KGHSH and CDR2 LQKENI come from the germline V gene. CDR3 length equals 17 residues. CDR3 nucleotide sequence: TGTGCCAGCTCACTAGATCCGGACAGGGCGAGCTCCTACGAGCAGTACTTC. This translates into CASSLDPDRASSYEQYF.

The chain has TRBV9 and TRBJ1-2; D ambiguous. The germline V gene encodes CDR1 SGDLS and CDR2 YYNGEE. V lost 2 bases and J lost 3, with 11 bases in between. The CDR3 spans 14 residues. In nucleotides, the CDR3 is TGTGCCAGCAGCGTCGGCGACGGGTACTATGGCTACACCTTC. As protein: CASSVGDGYYGYTF.

The gene calls are TRBV13 and TRBJ2-2; D unclear. Germline loops: CDR1 PRHDT, CDR2 FYEKMQ (reference sequence). This CDR3 region has 15 residues. The V gene lost 0 bases and the J gene lost 1 base, with 6 bases spanning the gap. Here the CDR3 DNA reads TGTGCCAGCAGCTTAGGACTAAAGAACACCGGGGAGCTGTTTTTT. Translation: CASSLGLKNTGELFF. Supplemented by reference TRBV13 and TRBJ2-2, the full variable domain reads AAGVIQSPRHLIKEKRETATLKCYPIPRHDTVYWYQQGPGQDPQFLISFYEKMQSDKGSIPDRFSAQQFSDYHSELNMSSLELGDSALYFCASSLGLKNTGELFFGEGSRLTVL.

J is TRBJ1-4 and V is TRBV19; tentatively, D is TRBD1 (5 bases). The length of the CDR3 is 14 residues. Trimming pared 3 bases from V and 8 bases from J, leaving 13 bases between. Germline V gene sequence: CDR1 LNHDA, CDR2 SQIVND (reference sequence). The CDR3 DNA reads as TGTGCCAGTAGTATCTCGGGGGTTGACGAAAAACTGTTTTTT. The encoded protein is CASSISGVDEKLFF.

This clone was found a few times. The V gene is TRBV5-6, the J gene TRBJ1-2, with D possibly TRBD1 on 5 matching bases. The CDR3 loop spans 14 amino acids. Deletions cut 4 bases from V and 6 bases from J, with 16 bases between. CDR1 SGHDT and CDR2 YYEEEE come from the germline V gene. CDR3 sequence: CASSPDWGGDGYTF. CDR3 DNA sequence: TGTGCCAGCAGCCCCGATTGGGGGGGTGATGGCTACACCTTC. Full variable domain (outside the CDR3, taken from reference TRBV5-6 and TRBJ1-2): DAGVTQSPTHLIKTRGQQVTLRCSPKSGHDTVSWYQQALGQGPQFIFQYYEEEERQRGNFPDRFSGHQFPNYSSELNVNALLLGDSALYLCASSPDWGGDGYTFGSGTRLTVV.

The J gene is TRBJ1-1, the V gene TRBV5-1; D perhaps matches TRBD1 (5 bases). Germline V gene sequence: CDR1 SGHRS, CDR2 YFSETQ. V was shortened by 1 base and J by 1 base, with 17 bases between the two germline ends. The CDR3 length is 17 residues. CDR3 DNA sequence: TGCGCCAGCAGCTTGCAAAGGTGGCAGGGAAAGAACACTGAAGCTTTCTTT. Translating gives CASSLQRWQGKNTEAFF.

J is TRBJ1-5 and V is TRBV6-4; D gene uncertain. The CDR3 spans 14 residues. V lost 5 bases, J lost 0 bases, and 8 bases lay in between. In germline, CDR1 is MRHNA, CDR2 SNTAGT. As DNA, the CDR3 is TGTGCCAGCAGTCCCAGAGGTAGCAATCAGCCCCAGCATTTT. Its translation is CASSPRGSNQPQHF.

The V call is TRBV6-5, the J call TRBJ1-2; the D gene is possibly TRBD1 (6 bases). V was clipped by 6 bases and J by 0 bases, with 14 bases between them. The CDR3 extends over 15 amino acids. Germline V gene sequence: CDR1 MNHEY, CDR2 SVGAGI. The CDR3 sequence: CASSPRGESNYGYTF. In nucleotides, the CDR3 is TGTGCCAGCAGCCCCAGGGGAGAGTCTAACTATGGCTACACCTTC.

This clone was counted only a few times. The rearrangement uses TRBV5-1 and TRBJ1-1, with 7 bases matching TRBD1. Germline loops: CDR1 SGHRS, CDR2 YFSETQ. The V and J ends lost 6 bases and 1 base, in that order; junction bases with no gene match: 12. The CDR3 covers 16 residues. The CDR3 sequence: CASTSTPGQRNTEAFF. The CDR3 DNA reads TGCGCCAGCACTTCGACTCCGGGACAGCGGAACACTGAAGCTTTCTTT.

The CDR3 DNA sequence: TGTGCCAGCACCTTCAGTTACAATGAGCAGTTCTTC. Translating gives CASTFSYNEQFF. This chain links TRBV2 with TRBJ2-1; D remains ambiguous. This CDR3 region has 12 residues. CDR1 and CDR2 (germline): SNHLY, FYNNEI. Trimming shortened V by 7 bases and J by 4 bases, and 8 bases separated the two germline ends. Looking up the rest from reference TRBV2 and TRBJ2-1 gives the full variable domain: EPEVTQTPSHQVTQMGQEVILRCVPISNHLYFYWYRQILGQKVEFLVSFYNNEISEKSEIFDDQFSVERPDGSNFTLKIRSTKLEDSAMYFCASTFSYNEQFFGPGTRLTVL.

The genes are TRBV19 and TRBJ1-1; tentative D call: TRBD1 (6 bases). V was pared by 7 bases and J by 3 bases, with 21 bases between. Germline assignment: CDR1 LNHDA and CDR2 SQIVND (reference sequence). CDR3 length: 16 amino acids. The CDR3 DNA sequence: TGTGCCAGTACCCTATTAACGGGGGGCCCGGACACTGAAGCTTTCTTT. Translated, it gives CASTLLTGGPDTEAFF.

V gene TRBV5-4 combines with J gene TRBJ1-2; D uncertain. This CDR3 is built from 14 residues. The ends were cut back, 1 base at V and 4 bases at J, with 11 bases in the middle. Germline CDR1 is SGHNT and CDR2 is YYREEE (reference sequence). DNA of the CDR3: TGTGCCAGCAGCTTGTGGGAGGAGACCTATGGCTACACCTTC. It is translated as CASSLWEETYGYTF.

This rearrangement joins TRBV9 to TRBJ2-7; TRBD1 agrees at 10 bases. CDR3 length equals 15 residues. CDR1 and CDR2 (germline): SGDLS, YYNGEE. The trim removed 2 bases at V and 0 bases at J, leaving 2 bases unmatched. The CDR3 is CASSVGDRGSYEQYF. As DNA, the CDR3 is TGTGCCAGCAGCGTTGGGGACAGGGGCTCCTACGAGCAGTACTTC.

The rearrangement joins TRBV2 to TRBJ1-5; the D gene is possibly TRBD1 (5 bases). Germline V lookup: CDR1 SNHLY, CDR2 FYNNEI. Trimming pared 7 bases from V and 5 bases from J, leaving 18 bases between. The CDR3 totals 15 residues. The DNA of the CDR3 is TGTGCCAGCACTCTAGGGTGGTCGGGGGATCAGCCCCAGCATTTT. Protein sequence: CASTLGWSGDQPQHF.

The chain uses TRBV6-5 and TRBJ2-1; 11 bases map to TRBD2. The CDR3 runs 16 residues. V lost 4 bases and J lost 4; bases outside the gene matches: 6. Looked up from germline, CDR1 is MNHEY and CDR2 is SVGAGI. The CDR3, as DNA: TGTGCCAGCAGTTCCCTGACTAGCGGGGAGTACAATGAGCAGTTCTTC. It translates to CASSSLTSGEYNEQFF.

The chain is built from TRBV7-9 and TRBJ1-2; D gene unclear. Trimming removed 1 base from V and 2 bases from J, with 5 bases in between. The CDR3 totals 13 residues. Germline CDR1 reads SEHNR; CDR2 reads FQNEAQ (reference sequence). This CDR3 reads CASSLELNYGYTF. CDR3 coding DNA: TGTGCCAGCAGCTTAGAGCTGAACTATGGCTACACCTTC.

The V and J genes are TRBV6-6 and TRBJ1-5, with 10 nucleotides matching TRBD1. The V gene's germline CDR1 is MNHNY and CDR2 SVGAGI (reference sequence). The V gene end was trimmed by 2 bases and the J gene end by 2 bases; junction bases not matched to a gene: 0. CDR3 length equals 15 residues. The CDR3 DNA follows: TGTGCCAGCAGTTACGGGACAGGGGGCAATCAGCCCCAGCATTTT. Its protein product is CASSYGTGGNQPQHF.

The chain is built from TRBV18 and TRBJ2-3; D is unresolved. V shed 3 bases and J shed 5 bases, with 6 bases lying between them. Germline values: CDR1 KGHSH, CDR2 LQKENI. The CDR3 is made up of 12 amino acids. CDR3 in amino acids: CASSPFKDTQYF. CDR3 nucleotides: TGTGCCAGCTCACCGTTCAAAGATACGCAGTATTTT.

V is TRBV29-1 and J is TRBJ1-1, with 9 nucleotides matching TRBD1. Germline CDR1 SQVTM, CDR2 ANQGSEA. J was trimmed by 13 bases and V by 2 bases; bases with no gene match: 11. The CDR3 spans 13 residues. CDR3 protein: CSVEQQGAQRGFF. The CDR3 region has the DNA TGCAGCGTTGAACAACAGGGGGCCCAGAGAGGTTTCTTT.

The chain couples TRBV4-3 to TRBJ1-6; D gene ambiguous. The CDR3 loop spans 16 amino acids. CDR1 is LGHNA and CDR2 is YSLEER in the germline V gene. Trimming shortened V by 0 bases and J by 5 bases, and 11 bases separated the two germline ends. Here the CDR3 DNA reads TGCGCCAGCAGCCAAGATTACACGTTGAATAATTCACCCCTCCACTTT. Its translation: CASSQDYTLNNSPLHF.

This sequence joins TRBV5-1 and TRBJ1-2; no definite D call. The CDR3 is made up of 13 amino acids. The V and J ends lost 4 bases and 7 bases respectively, with 14 bases between them. CDR1 is SGHRS and CDR2 is YFSETQ in the germline V gene. The CDR3 DNA reads as TGCGCCAGCAGCCCTGAACCCGAGCGTGGCTACACCTTC. This codes for CASSPEPERGYTF.